This TCR beta chain was identified in a study of spatial heterogeneity in lung cancer. Whole-study context: Each time, sequencing found more beta-chain sequences than alpha-chain sequences.

Unique molecular identifiers tagged every individual TCR cDNA molecule. TCRdb processed the 5' RACE reads anew with MiXCR; each CDR3 protein has one entry. The sample shows around 8,000 distinct CDR3 sequences, 7.5% to 10% of them seen only once. Time point denoted: sample taken at primary tumor resection. This clonotype was counted at least ten times. CDR3 length: 15 residues. Looked up from germline, CDR1 is MNHEY and CDR2 is SMNVEV (reference sequence). The V end was cut by 4 bases, the J end by 8 bases, with 17 bases between. The clonotype was recovered from a male donor with early-stage non-small cell lung cancer. The specimen was PBMCs, collected at surgery. The rearrangement links TRBV27 to TRBJ1-4, with D possibly TRBD1 on 5 matching bases. The CDR3 loop is CASSSRWDVREKLFF. CDR3 nucleotides: TGTGCCAGCAGTTCCAGGTGGGACGTCCGCGAAAAACTGTTTTTT.